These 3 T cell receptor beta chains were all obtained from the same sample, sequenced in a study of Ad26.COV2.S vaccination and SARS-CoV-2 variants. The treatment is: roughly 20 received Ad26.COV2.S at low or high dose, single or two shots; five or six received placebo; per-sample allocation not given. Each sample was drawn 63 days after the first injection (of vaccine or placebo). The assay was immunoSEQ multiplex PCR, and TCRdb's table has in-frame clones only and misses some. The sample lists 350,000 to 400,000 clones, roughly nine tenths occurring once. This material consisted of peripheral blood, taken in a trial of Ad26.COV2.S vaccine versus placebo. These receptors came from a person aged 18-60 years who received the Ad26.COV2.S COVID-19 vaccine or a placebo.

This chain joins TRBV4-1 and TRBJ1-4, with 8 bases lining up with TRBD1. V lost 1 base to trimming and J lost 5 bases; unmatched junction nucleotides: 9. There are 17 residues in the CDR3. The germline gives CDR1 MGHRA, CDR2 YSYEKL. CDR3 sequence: CASSQVSRTGRNEKLFF. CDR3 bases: TGCGCCAGCAGCCAAGTCTCCCGGACAGGGCGGAATGAAAAACTGTTTTTT.

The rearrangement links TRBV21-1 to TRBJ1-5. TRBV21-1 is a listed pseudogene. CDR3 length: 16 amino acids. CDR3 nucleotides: TGTGCCAGCAGCAAGAGCAGGGACTGGGGCAATCAGCCCCAGCATTTT. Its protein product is CASSKSRDWGNQPQHF.

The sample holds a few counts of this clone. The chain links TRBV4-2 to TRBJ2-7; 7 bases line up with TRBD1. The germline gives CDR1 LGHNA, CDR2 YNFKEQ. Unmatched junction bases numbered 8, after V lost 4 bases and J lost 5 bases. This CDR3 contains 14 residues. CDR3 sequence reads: CASSPLQGFDEQYF. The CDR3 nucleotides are TGTGCCAGCAGCCCTCTACAGGGGTTCGACGAGCAGTACTTC.